This T cell receptor (beta chain) was sequenced for a study of OX40 agonist ivuxolimab in advanced cancers. Details on this clone: The antigen remains undetermined.

Study-level points and caveats: Compared with CD4+, CD8+ T cells on average had more expanded clones. In a subset of nonresponders, normalized T-cell clonal expansion was also low.

Losses at the gene ends were 5 bases for V and 11 bases for J; bases not matched to a gene: 8. CDR3 length: 12 amino acids. Germline loops: CDR1 LGHNT, CDR2 FRNRAP. Repertoires were generated with immunoSEQ multiplex PCR, while TCRdb's copy carries only in-frame clones and drops some. The repertoire consists of 55,000 to 65,000 clones, with just over 85% occurring once and the leading ten covering 0.85% to 1%. The rearrangement links TRBV12-5 to TRBJ1-1, with 7 bases matching TRBD1. The TCR was taken from an adult with an advanced solid tumor such as melanoma, head and neck, liver or kidney cancer. The sequences come from CD4+ or CD8+ T cells sorted from blood, collected in a trial of the OX40 agonist ivuxolimab. This CDR3 reads CASGQGGLGAFF. CDR3 DNA: TGTGCTAGTGGTCAGGGGGGTTTGGGGGCTTTCTTT.